A selection of T cell receptor beta chains follows, all from one sample in a study of T cell changes during pregnancy in multiple sclerosis. The protocol was immunoSEQ multiplex PCR, while the TCRdb copy is restricted to in-frame clones and leaves out a portion. The sample lists more than 30,000 clones; roughly 92% were seen once. The sequenced material came from PBMCs (not recorded whether the cells were cultured). These receptor sequences come from a female donor with multiple sclerosis, enrolled in a pregnancy study. CDR3s leave out the opening cysteine and the closing phenylalanine or tryptophan. The D gene is left open where the match is weak.

CDR3: ASTRGHDKTYEQY; J: TRBJ2-7; D: NA; V: TRBV6-5
CDR3: ASSPRASGNTGELF; J: TRBJ2-2; D: TRBD2; V: TRBV2
CDR3: ASSLGLGGGNQPQH; J: TRBJ1-5; D: NA; V: TRBV11-2
CDR3: AWTHPGPSGNTIY; J: TRBJ1-3; D: NA; V: TRBV30
CDR3: ASSQQNRDYGYT; J: TRBJ1-2; D: NA; V: TRBV28
CDR3: ASSLEPGTYGYT; J: TRBJ1-2; D: NA; V: TRBV5-4
CDR3: ASRRRPGLADQETQY; J: TRBJ2-5; D: NA; V: TRBV12-2
CDR3: AISESLGNEKLF; J: TRBJ1-4; D: NA; V: TRBV10-3
CDR3: ASSLTRLEVSTDTQY; J: TRBJ2-3; D: NA; V: TRBV2
CDR3: ASSFGDLYNEQF; J: TRBJ2-1; D: NA; V: TRBV5-1
CDR3: ASSPTSGTGALSEQY; J: TRBJ2-7; D: TRBD1; V: TRBV11-3
CDR3: ASILSLAGTGFGQF; J: TRBJ2-1; D: TRBD2; V: TRBV5-1
CDR3: ASSQGIAGTYEQY; J: TRBJ2-7; D: TRBD2; V: TRBV4-3
CDR3: ASSLYNSYEQY; J: TRBJ2-7; D: NA; V: TRBV28
CDR3: SVEGSPGQGNYEQY; J: TRBJ2-7; D: TRBD1; V: TRBV29-1
CDR3: ASSAGQIPTEAF; J: TRBJ1-1; D: NA; V: TRBV2
CDR3: ASSSPDGKNYGYT; J: TRBJ1-2; D: NA; V: TRBV28
CDR3: SVVFIGTRVTEQY; J: TRBJ2-7; D: NA; V: TRBV29-1
CDR3: ASSQGLAGDEQY; J: TRBJ2-7; D: TRBD2; V: TRBV7-7
CDR3: ASSGVSYEQY; J: TRBJ2-7; D: NA; V: TRBV6-6
CDR3: ASSRQRNTGELF; J: TRBJ2-2; D: NA; V: TRBV11-2
CDR3: ASTYDRGTEAF; J: TRBJ1-1; D: TRBD1; V: TRBV10-2
CDR3: ASSLHPSDYEQY; J: TRBJ2-7; D: NA; V: TRBV18
CDR3: ASSFGGNTEAF; J: TRBJ1-1; D: NA; V: TRBV5-6
CDR3: ASSLYEHNEQF; J: TRBJ2-1; D: NA; V: TRBV5-6
CDR3: ASSITSGYSYEQY; J: TRBJ2-7; D: NA; V: TRBV19
CDR3: ASSFPGETQY; J: TRBJ2-3; D: NA; V: TRBV5-1
CDR3: ASSQLFEYTEAF; J: TRBJ1-1; D: NA; V: TRBV2
CDR3: ASSLGQGRTDTQY; J: TRBJ2-3; D: TRBD1; V: TRBV6-6
CDR3: ASSVDRDTYEQY; J: TRBJ2-7; D: TRBD1; V: TRBV7-2
CDR3: ASSERGLGNQPQH; J: TRBJ1-5; D: NA; V: TRBV2
CDR3: ASTLTGTGYGYT; J: TRBJ1-2; D: NA; V: TRBV7-9
CDR3: ASSPWGSGGYNEQF; J: TRBJ2-1; D: TRBD2; V: TRBV7-9
CDR3: ASSAGSGTEAF; J: TRBJ1-1; D: NA; V: TRBV5-4
CDR3: ASSPGQTLNQPQH; J: TRBJ1-5; D: NA; V: TRBV7-9
CDR3: ASSEGLISTDTQY; J: TRBJ2-3; D: NA; V: TRBV6-1
CDR3: SVRTGTSGRGSEQF; J: TRBJ2-1; D: TRBD2; V: TRBV29-1
CDR3: ASSLGQRTEAF; J: TRBJ1-1; D: NA; V: TRBV27
CDR3: ASSFRGDSGGDEQF; J: TRBJ2-1; D: TRBD2; V: TRBV27
CDR3: ASSPRPGAGTDTQY; J: TRBJ2-3; D: NA; V: TRBV9
CDR3: ASNPGTGGSYTEAF; J: TRBJ1-1; D: TRBD1; V: TRBV19
CDR3: ASSLLQGAEAF; J: TRBJ1-1; D: TRBD1; V: TRBV7-2
CDR3: ASSPQRVHLVSSYEQY; J: TRBJ2-7; D: NA; V: TRBV18
CDR3: ASSPGLALKTQY; J: TRBJ2-5; D: TRBD2; V: TRBV7-9
CDR3: ASSGLGMNTEAF; J: TRBJ1-1; D: NA; V: TRBV19